The present entry profiles one TCR beta chain with its context. There is no known antigen for this receptor. Per-base qualities were not stored, and no clone one base away is much larger. V lost 5 bases and J lost 5 bases, and the count of bases not matched to a germline gene is 4. CDR3 length: 14 amino acids, cysteine to phenylalanine. Here the CDR3 DNA is all that survives: 42 bases in frame from base 1. Via the germline V gene, CDR1 is SGHVS and CDR2 FNYEAQ. Libraries were prepared through the immunoSEQ multiplex PCR assay. Drawn from immuneACCESS, this table holds only the in-frame rearrangements with V and J called that TCRdb kept. Clones are partly lost; checked studies trace under half to an unresolved V gene and leave the rest unexplained. Present in this sample are some 62,000 clones, about 89% of which were seen just once. Roughly 4.8% of the sample belongs to the ten largest clones. The sample comes from a study of technical replicates of blood from a few donors (dated by TCRdb to the late 2010s).

The TCR comes from a human donor in good health. Some clones in this sample may be carry-over from other donors' samples. What was sequenced was PBMCs. Rearrangement joined TRBV7-6 to TRBJ1-5; a stretch of 9 junction bases matches TRBD1. The nucleotides are TGTGCCAGCAGCCTAAGACAGGGGGATCAGCCCCAGCATTTT. This gives the protein CASSLRQGDQPQHF.